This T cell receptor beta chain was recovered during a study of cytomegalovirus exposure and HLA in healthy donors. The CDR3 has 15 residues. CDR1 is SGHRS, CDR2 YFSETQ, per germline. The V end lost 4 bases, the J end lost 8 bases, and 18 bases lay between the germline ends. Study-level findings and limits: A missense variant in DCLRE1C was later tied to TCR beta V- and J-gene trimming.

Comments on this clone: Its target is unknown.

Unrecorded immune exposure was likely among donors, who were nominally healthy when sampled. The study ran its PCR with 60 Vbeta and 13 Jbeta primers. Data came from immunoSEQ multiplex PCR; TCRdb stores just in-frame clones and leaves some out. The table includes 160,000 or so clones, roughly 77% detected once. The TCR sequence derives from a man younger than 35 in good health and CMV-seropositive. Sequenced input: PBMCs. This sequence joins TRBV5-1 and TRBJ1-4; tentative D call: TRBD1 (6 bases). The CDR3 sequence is CASSRKDSTQEKLFF. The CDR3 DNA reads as TGCGCCAGCAGCAGAAAGGACAGCACTCAGGAAAAACTGTTTTTT.